The rows below give T cell receptor beta chains drawn from one sample of a study of CD4 T cells in relation to SARS-CoV-2 and coronaviruses. These receptors are not linked to any known antigen. Sequenced by immunoSEQ multiplex PCR; TCRdb stores in-frame clones only, minus some. The sample lists around 41,000 clones, over 75% occurring once. The specimen sequenced was naive CD4+ T cells from PBMCs, cultured in vitro. Receptors originate from an adult with COVID-19. The CDR3 runs from the conserved cysteine through the conserved F or W. A D gene is named only where the DNA matches it firmly. Rows may omit the clone size; those that give it use once, few, many or a size class.

TRBD2,TRBV7-8,TRBJ2-3,few,TGTGCCAGCAGCCCTAGCGGCCTTAGCACAGATACGCAGTATTTT,CASSPSGLSTDTQYF
TRBD1,TRBV29-1,TRBJ2-3,-,TGCAGCGACGGGACAGAGACCCGTCCAGATACGCAGTATTTT,CSDGTETRPDTQYF
-,TRBV7-3,TRBJ2-1,few,TGTGCCAGCAGCCTGGGCCAAAGGGGCTCCTACAATGAGCAGTTCTTC,CASSLGQRGSYNEQFF
-,TRBV5-4,TRBJ2-3,-,TGTGCCAGCAGCTTGGGGGGGCCCCGCGGCACAGATACGCAGTATTTT,CASSLGGPRGTDTQYF
-,TRBV5-1,TRBJ2-1,few,TGCGCCAGCAGCCCGGGCCGGGTCCAGCGAGGCAATGAGCAGTTCTTC,CASSPGRVQRGNEQFF
TRBD2,TRBV5-5,TRBJ2-2,once,TGTGCCAGCAGCCGAAACCGACTAGCGTCAACCGGGGAGCTGTTTTTT,CASSRNRLASTGELFF
-,TRBV9,TRBJ2-7,-,TGTGCCAGCAGCGTAGGCCCAACCACCTACGAGCAGTACTTC,CASSVGPTTYEQYF
-,TRBV27,TRBJ2-3,once,TGTGCCAGCAGTTTAATTTTCAACCGTGACCTCACAGATACGCAGTATTTT,CASSLIFNRDLTDTQYF
-,TRBV7-9,TRBJ2-5,few,TGTGCCAGCCTTCCCGGTTTAGGCTTCGGACTCCAAGAGACCCAGTACTTC,CASLPGLGFGLQETQYF
TRBD2,TRBV28,TRBJ2-3,-,TGTGCCAGCAGCCCCGGGGTAGCGGGAGAGAACACAGATACGCAGTATTTT,CASSPGVAGENTDTQYF
TRBD1,TRBV3-1/TRBV3-2,TRBJ2-7,-,TGTGCCAGCAGCCACCGCGGACAGGCAGATTACGAGCAGTACTTC,CASSHRGQADYEQYF
-,TRBV5-6,TRBJ2-4,-,TGTGCCAGCTCAGGGGAGGGCCAAAACATTCAGTACTTC,CASSGEGQNIQYF
-,TRBV6-6,TRBJ2-3,-,TGTGCCAGCAGTTTACAGGTCTCAGATACGCAGTATTTT,CASSLQVSDTQYF
-,TRBV30,TRBJ2-3,-,TGTGCCTGGGGTGGGGGGTCAGATACGCAGTATTTT,CAWGGGSDTQYF
TRBD1,TRBV15,TRBJ2-5,-,TGTGCCACCAGCAGCCCCGGGACAGGGAAAGAGACCCAGTACTTC,CATSSPGTGKETQYF
-,TRBV2,TRBJ1-1,-,TGTGCCAGCAGTGAAGTACAAAGGGACACGGGGAACACTGAAGCTTTCTTT,CASSEVQRDTGNTEAFF